This TCR beta chain was sequenced during a study of T cell responses to AZD1222 COVID-19 vaccine. Study-level results: Unmutated variant regions reportedly attract nearly half of all spike-specific TCRs. Seropositive at baseline were only a handful of AZD1222 recipients. Following two doses of AZD1222, Spike-specific TCR breadth and depth rose.

V lost 6 bases and J lost 6, with 14 bases in between. The CDR3 sequence is 13 residues long. Germline V CDR1 and CDR2: SNHLY, FYNNEI. Sequenced by immunoSEQ multiplex PCR; TCRdb stores in-frame clones only, minus some. The sample holds around 150,000 clones; 90% to 95% are singletons and the top ten take under 1.5%. Comments on this clone: Its matching antigen is unknown.

The chain recombines TRBV2 with TRBJ1-1; D is ambiguous. Specimen: peripheral blood, collected 28 days after the second AZD1222 dose. The sequence derives from an adult who received the AZD1222 COVID-19 vaccine. The CDR3 reads CASRVSGSPEAFF. The CDR3 region has the DNA TGTGCCAGCAGGGTCTCCGGTAGCCCTGAAGCTTTCTTT.